This T cell receptor (beta chain) was profiled in a study of spatial heterogeneity in lung cancer. Study-level background: Sequenced follow-up PBMC samples came a median of about 24 months after resection, where available. More beta-chain than alpha-chain sequences were consistently detected.

The time point was: blood at routine non-recurrence follow-up after resection. Unsorted samples of tumor, nontumor lung or frozen PBMC had their whole RNA sequenced. This CDR3 is built from 13 residues. V gave up 4 bases and J gave up 6 bases; unmatched junction bases: 2. Germline V CDR1 and CDR2: SGHRS, YFSETQ. This clonotype was detected many times. Each CDR3 protein gets one entry after TCRdb re-called the 5' RACE reads with MiXCR. This sample has fewer than 60,000 distinct CDR3 sequences; around 7% occur once, and the top ten carry 35%. This clonotype originated in a female donor with early-stage non-small cell lung cancer. The chain uses TRBV5-1 and TRBJ2-2, with 8 bases aligning to TRBD1. Sequencing was performed on PBMCs, taken at follow-up. The CDR3 loop is CASSQDRAGELFF. The CDR3 DNA sequence: TGCGCCAGCAGCCAGGACAGGGCCGGGGAGCTGTTTTTT.